Listed below are T cell receptor beta chains from one sample, sequenced in a study of OX40 agonist ivuxolimab in advanced cancers. Profiled with immunoSEQ multiplex PCR; TCRdb holds only in-frame clones, not every one. The sample holds tens of thousands of clones, 80% to 95% seen once. The input for sequencing was CD4+ or CD8+ T cells sorted from blood, taken in a trial of the OX40 agonist ivuxolimab. Every receptor here comes from an adult with an advanced solid tumor such as melanoma, head and neck, liver or kidney cancer. CDR3s include the opening cysteine and the closing phenylalanine or tryptophan. The D gene is left open where the match is weak. Clone size is not always given. Where it is, it says once, few, many or a class for expanded clones.

>-|TRBV7-6|-|TRBJ2-1|16
CASSLEAATPGNEQFF
TGTGCCAGCAGCTTAGAGGCGGCAACCCCGGGTAATGAGCAGTTCTTC
>-|TRBV2|TRBD1|TRBJ2-7|12
CASSGTATKQYF
TGTGCCAGCAGCGGGACAGCTACGAAGCAGTACTTC
>-|TRBV27|TRBD1|TRBJ2-7|12
CASSHRGLEQYF
TGTGCCAGCAGCCACAGGGGGCTCGAGCAGTACTTC
>-|TRBV2|-|TRBJ2-2|15
CASRPQGRLTGELFF
TGTGCCAGCAGGCCCCAGGGGCGACTAACCGGGGAGCTGTTTTTT
>-|TRBV11-2|-|TRBJ1-2|14
CASSLAEAAYGYTF
TGTGCCAGCAGCTTAGCAGAGGCAGCTTATGGCTACACCTTC
>-|TRBV7-8|-|TRBJ2-7|17
CASSLAPGGAEAYEQYF
TGTGCCAGCAGCTTAGCCCCCGGGGGAGCGGAGGCCTACGAGCAGTACTTC
>-|TRBV2|-|TRBJ1-1|15
CASSSQGALDTEAFF
TGTGCCAGCAGTTCCCAGGGTGCTTTGGACACTGAAGCTTTCTTT
>-|TRBV7-2|TRBD1|TRBJ1-5|16
CASSLQGAVSNQPQHF
TGTGCCAGCAGCCTCCAGGGGGCTGTAAGCAATCAGCCCCAGCATTTT
>once|TRBV18|TRBD2|TRBJ2-6|19
CASSPVGLAELSGANVLTF
TGTGCCAGCTCACCAGTCGGACTAGCGGAGCTCTCTGGGGCCAACGTCCTGACTTTC
>-|TRBV6-5|-|TRBJ2-1|14
CASSYTGPYIEQFF
TGTGCCAGCAGTTACACAGGGCCGTACATTGAGCAGTTCTTC
>-|TRBV5-1|-|TRBJ1-5|13
CASSLQGDQPQHF
TGCGCCAGCAGCTTGCAGGGTGATCAGCCCCAGCATTTT
>-|TRBV19|-|TRBJ1-2|14
CASVNGADNYGYTF
TGTGCCAGTGTTAATGGGGCAGATAACTATGGCTACACCTTC
>-|TRBV7-8|-|TRBJ2-7|15
CASSPELGRSYEQYF
TGTGCCAGCAGCCCAGAACTCGGGCGCTCCTACGAGCAGTACTTC
>-|TRBV2|-|TRBJ1-2|12
CASNPALYGYTF
TGTGCCAGCAATCCAGCTCTCTATGGCTACACCTTC
>-|TRBV5-8|-|TRBJ2-7|14
CASSYPGSTVEQYF
TGTGCCAGCAGCTATCCGGGATCTACGGTAGAGCAGTACTTC
>once|TRBV6-1|-|TRBJ1-4|15
CASSQERHTNEKLFF
TGTGCCAGCAGTCAAGAGAGGCACACTAATGAAAAACTGTTTTTT
>-|TRBV27|TRBD2|TRBJ2-2|16
CASSLTRTSGTFELFF
TGTGCCAGCAGTCTCACCCGGACTAGCGGGACGTTTGAGCTGTTTTTT
>-|TRBV7-2|TRBD2|TRBJ2-2|17
CASSLTFAGVQTGELFF
TGTGCCAGCAGCTTAACGTTTGCGGGAGTTCAGACCGGGGAGCTGTTTTTT
>-|TRBV19|TRBD1|TRBJ1-1|14
CASIHRGRDTEAFF
TGTGCCAGTATCCACAGGGGGCGTGACACTGAAGCTTTCTTT
>-|TRBV5-5|TRBD1|TRBJ1-2|14
CASSFRDRDYGYTF
TGTGCCAGCAGCTTCAGGGACAGGGACTATGGCTACACCTTC
>few|TRBV11-2|-|TRBJ1-2|11
CASSANYGYTF
TGTGCCAGCAGCGCTAACTATGGCTACACCTTC
>-|TRBV10-3|TRBD1|TRBJ2-1|12
CATRTGDNEQFF
TGTGCCACCAGAACAGGGGACAATGAGCAGTTCTTC
>once|TRBV7-2|-|TRBJ2-3|17
CASSPGGRSSSTDTQYF
TGTGCCAGCAGCCCGGGGGGCAGGTCCTCTAGCACAGATACGCAGTATTTT
>few|TRBV18|TRBD1|TRBJ2-7|14
CASSPGTGEYEQYF
TGTGCCAGCTCACCCGGGACAGGCGAGTACGAGCAGTACTTC
>-|TRBV7-2|TRBD2|TRBJ2-1|17
CASSSSWTSGRASEQFF
TGTGCCAGCAGCTCATCCTGGACTAGCGGGAGGGCCAGTGAGCAGTTCTTC
>-|TRBV5-1|TRBD2|TRBJ2-1|13
CASRTSRNNEQFF
TGCGCCAGCCGGACTAGCAGAAACAATGAGCAGTTCTTC
>once|TRBV28|-|TRBJ2-2|14
CASSHGHNTGELFF
TGTGCCAGCAGTCATGGACATAACACCGGGGAGCTGTTTTTT
>-|TRBV18|-|TRBJ2-7|13
CASSPSGLDEQYF
TGTGCCAGCTCACCTAGCGGCCTCGACGAGCAGTACTTC
>-|TRBV9|TRBD1|TRBJ2-1|16
CASSVVGTGGRNEQFF
TGTGCCAGCAGCGTAGTTGGGACAGGGGGCCGCAATGAGCAGTTCTTC
>few|TRBV6-1|-|TRBJ1-1|14
CASIGGAVRTEAFF
TGTGCCAGCATCGGAGGGGCGGTGAGGACTGAAGCTTTCTTT
>once|TRBV18|TRBD1|TRBJ1-6|14
CASSPGTVNSPLHF
TGTGCCAGCTCGCCCGGGACAGTTAATTCACCCCTCCACTTT
>-|TRBV30|TRBD1|TRBJ1-4|15
CAWSEIQGYNEKLFF
TGTGCCTGGAGTGAGATACAGGGGTATAATGAAAAACTGTTTTTT
>-|TRBV7-9|TRBD2|TRBJ2-7|12
CASSSDWEGFSF
TGTGCCAGCAGCTCAGACTGGGAGGGGTTTTCCTTC
>few|TRBV5-6|TRBD2|TRBJ2-2|15
CASSLDGRGTGELFF
TGTGCCAGCAGCTTGGACGGGAGGGGCACCGGGGAGCTGTTTTTT
>few|TRBV21-1|-|TRBJ2-2|14
CASSKDLFTGELFF
TGTGCCAGCAGCAAAGACCTATTCACCGGGGAGCTGTTTTTT
>-|TRBV5-4|-|TRBJ2-7|14
CASSLDSGSYEQYF
TGTGCCAGCAGCTTGGATAGCGGCTCCTACGAGCAGTACTTC
>-|TRBV18|-|TRBJ1-2|15
CASSPSGRRNYGYTF
TGTGCCAGCTCACCATCGGGACGGAGAAACTATGGCTACACCTTC
>-|TRBV6-1|TRBD1|TRBJ1-2|15
CASSRDSLGNYGYTF
TGTGCCAGCAGTAGGGACAGCCTTGGGAACTATGGCTACACCTTC
>-|TRBV6-1|-|TRBJ2-7|14
CASSTGWRGYEQYF
TGTGCCAGCAGTACCGGTTGGAGGGGCTACGAGCAGTACTTC
>-|TRBV18|-|TRBJ2-7|13
CASSTQGGYEQYF
TGTGCCAGCTCAACACAGGGTGGGTACGAGCAGTACTTC
>-|TRBV5-1|-|TRBJ2-7|14
CASSYGQPNYEQYF
TGCGCCAGCAGCTACGGACAGCCCAACTACGAGCAGTACTTC
>-|TRBV4-3|TRBD2|TRBJ2-1|16
CASSQAYSGTYNEQFF
TGCGCCAGCAGCCAAGCTTATAGCGGGACGTACAATGAGCAGTTCTTC
>-|TRBV11-2|-|TRBJ2-1|11
CASSLSYEQFF
TGTGCCAGCAGCTTATCTTATGAGCAGTTCTTC
>-|TRBV27|-|TRBJ1-1|13
CASSLLAATEAFF
TGTGCCAGCAGTTTATTGGCCGCCACTGAAGCTTTCTTT
>once|TRBV6-1|TRBD1|TRBJ1-2|15
CASSPLTGGSYGYTF
TGTGCCAGCAGCCCACTGACAGGGGGCAGCTATGGCTACACCTTC